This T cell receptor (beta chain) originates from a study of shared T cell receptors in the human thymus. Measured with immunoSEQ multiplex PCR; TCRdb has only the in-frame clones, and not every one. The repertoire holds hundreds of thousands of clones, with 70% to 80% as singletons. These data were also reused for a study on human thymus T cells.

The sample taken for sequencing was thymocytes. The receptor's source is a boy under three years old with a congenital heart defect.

The CDR3 reads CATRMDSPYGYTF. CDR3 DNA: TGCGCCACCAGGATGGACTCCCCCTATGGCTACACCTTC. The rearrangement links TRBV5-1 to TRBJ1-2; D is unresolved. This CDR3 comprises 13 residues. Trimming removed 9 bases at V and 4 bases at J, with 16 bases between. Germline V gene sequence: CDR1 SGHRS, CDR2 YFSETQ.